Listed here is a single TCR beta chain. Its matching antigen is unknown. The sorted-subset replicate PCRs were given approximately 190 ng DNA, which is tens of thousands of T cell genomes. The authors' processing: ImmunoSEQ gave junction-only sequences without quality scores, so filtering differed. Using immunoSEQ multiplex PCR, the repertoire was profiled, and TCRdb retains in-frame clones only, with some absent. V, J and clone size are those of that table, while D and trimming were read from the DNA. The table shows 2 million to 2.5 million clones, with roughly 90% occurring only once. The data were obtained in a study of shared clonotypes between healthy human individuals. Study-level results: It was the few donors that limited the genetic and exposure-history diversity represented.

Donors were healthy HIV-negative adults without recent acute infections or vaccinations. The specimen was naive CD4+ T cells from PBMCs. Documented subset: CD45RA+ positively selected. This receptor was identified in a man aged 18-30 years in good health. Some clones in this sample may be carry-over from other donors' samples.

The CDR3 sequence is CASLGQGGNGNTIYF. The CDR3 DNA follows: TGTGCCAGCCTAGGACAGGGTGGTAATGGAAACACCATATATTTT. The chain employs TRBV28 and TRBJ1-3; 8 nucleotides match TRBD1. V was clipped by 8 bases and J by 3 bases; unmatched bases: 9. CDR3 size: 15 residues. Germline CDR1 reads MDHEN; CDR2 reads SYDVKM. The entire variable domain, with the rest obtained from reference TRBV28 and TRBJ1-3, is as follows: DVKVTQSSRYLVKRTGEKVFLECVQDMDHENMFWYRQDPGLGLRLIYFSYDVKMKEKGDIPEGYSVSREKKERFSLILESASTNQTSMYLCASLGQGGNGNTIYFGEGSWLTVV.